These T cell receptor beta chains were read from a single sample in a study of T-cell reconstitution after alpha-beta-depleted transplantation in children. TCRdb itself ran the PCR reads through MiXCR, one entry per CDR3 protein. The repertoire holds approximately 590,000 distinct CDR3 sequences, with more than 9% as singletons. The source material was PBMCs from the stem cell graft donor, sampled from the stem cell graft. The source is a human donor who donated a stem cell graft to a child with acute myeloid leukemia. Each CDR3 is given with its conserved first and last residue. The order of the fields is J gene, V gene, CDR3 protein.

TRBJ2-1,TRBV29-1,CSVGVRDEQFF
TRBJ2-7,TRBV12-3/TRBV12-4,CASSPPRDEQYF
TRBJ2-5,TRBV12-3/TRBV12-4,CASSFSSEGTQYF
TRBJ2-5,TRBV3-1,CASSQETSPLYQETQYF
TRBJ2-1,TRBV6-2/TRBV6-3,CASSYRQGLVHEQFF
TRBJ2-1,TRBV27,CASSQQGGSYNEQFF
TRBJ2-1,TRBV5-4,CASSSPGQGYNEQFF
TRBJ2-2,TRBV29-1,CSADRANTGELFF
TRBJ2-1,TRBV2,CASSEGVGNEQFF
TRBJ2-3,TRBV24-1,CATSPPGTSDTDTQYF